Listed below are T cell receptor beta chains from one sample, sequenced in a study of blood T cell repertoires in COVID-19. Method: immunoSEQ multiplex PCR; TCRdb's copy keeps in-frame clones and lacks some. The repertoire holds approximately 360,000 clones, with around 89% as singletons. Sample: PBMCs or T cells enriched from blood (not recorded which). These receptors were taken from a woman in her 30s with acute COVID-19. Both conserved end residues are part of each CDR3. The order of the fields is J gene, clone size, D gene, V gene, CDR3 DNA, CDR3 protein. The D gene is left open where the match is weak. Clone size is stated in some rows and not others, as once, few, many or a class when expanded.

J gene: TRBJ1-1
clone size: -
D gene: TRBD1
V gene: TRBV9
CDR3 DNA: TGTGCCAGCAGCCCCACCCCCGGGCGGACAGGGTTCGCTGAAGCTTTCTTT
CDR3 protein: CASSPTPGRTGFAEAFF

J gene: TRBJ1-1
clone size: once
D gene: TRBD1
V gene: TRBV25-1
CDR3 DNA: TGTGCCAGCAGTGGGACAGGGATGAACACTGAAGCTTTCTTT
CDR3 protein: CASSGTGMNTEAFF

J gene: TRBJ2-7
clone size: -
D gene: TRBD1
V gene: TRBV7-2
CDR3 DNA: TGTGCCAGCAGCCCCTGGACAGGGGACTACGAGCAGTACTTC
CDR3 protein: CASSPWTGDYEQYF

J gene: TRBJ2-7
clone size: -
D gene: -
V gene: TRBV6-5
CDR3 DNA: TGTGCCAGCAGAAGTGGATCGGGGGATGCCTACGAGCAGTACTTC
CDR3 protein: CASRSGSGDAYEQYF

J gene: TRBJ1-4
clone size: -
D gene: TRBD1
V gene: TRBV27
CDR3 DNA: TGTGCCAGCAGTGTTTCCCGGGACAGGGTTGGCGAAAAACTGTTTTTT
CDR3 protein: CASSVSRDRVGEKLFF

J gene: TRBJ1-2
clone size: -
D gene: TRBD1
V gene: TRBV6-2/TRBV6-3
CDR3 DNA: TGTGCCAGCAGTTACATGGGACAGAGTGGCTACACCTTC
CDR3 protein: CASSYMGQSGYTF

J gene: TRBJ1-2
clone size: -
D gene: TRBD1
V gene: TRBV7-9
CDR3 DNA: TGTGCCAGCAGCCTCTCGTCGACAGGGGGCTATGGCTACACCTTC
CDR3 protein: CASSLSSTGGYGYTF

J gene: TRBJ1-6
clone size: -
D gene: -
V gene: TRBV24-1
CDR3 DNA: TGTGCCACCAGTGGTAGCTCCTATAATTCACCCCTCCACTTT
CDR3 protein: CATSGSSYNSPLHF

J gene: TRBJ2-2
clone size: -
D gene: -
V gene: TRBV7-3
CDR3 DNA: TGTGCCAGCAGCTTAAACAGAGACACCGGGGAGCTGTTTTTT
CDR3 protein: CASSLNRDTGELFF

J gene: TRBJ2-3
clone size: -
D gene: TRBD2
V gene: TRBV2
CDR3 DNA: TGTGCCGCAAATAGTGGGGGACTAGTGACAGATACGCAGTATTTT
CDR3 protein: CAANSGGLVTDTQYF

J gene: TRBJ2-1
clone size: -
D gene: -
V gene: TRBV7-3
CDR3 DNA: TGTGCCAGCAGCTCCCAGGGTTTAGCCCCCGCAGAGCAGTTCTTC
CDR3 protein: CASSSQGLAPAEQFF

J gene: TRBJ2-7
clone size: -
D gene: -
V gene: TRBV2
CDR3 DNA: TGTGCCAGCAGTGGTGGGGGCCGCTCCTACGAGCAGTACTTC
CDR3 protein: CASSGGGRSYEQYF

J gene: TRBJ2-1
clone size: -
D gene: TRBD2
V gene: TRBV28
CDR3 DNA: TGTGCCAGCACCTTGAGGGCTAGCGGGGGGGCGCGAGGCAATGAGCAGTTCTTC
CDR3 protein: CASTLRASGGARGNEQFF

J gene: TRBJ2-1
clone size: -
D gene: TRBD2
V gene: TRBV30
CDR3 DNA: TGTGCCTGGAGCGGGCGGCTAGCGGGGGATGAGCAGTTCTTC
CDR3 protein: CAWSGRLAGDEQFF

J gene: TRBJ2-5
clone size: -
D gene: TRBD2
V gene: TRBV9
CDR3 DNA: TGTGCCAGCAGCGCCGGGGGGGCCGGAGAGACCCAGTACTTC
CDR3 protein: CASSAGGAGETQYF

J gene: TRBJ2-3
clone size: -
D gene: TRBD1
V gene: TRBV24-1
CDR3 DNA: TGTGCCACCAGTGATCCACGGACAGGAGATACGCAGTATTTT
CDR3 protein: CATSDPRTGDTQYF

J gene: TRBJ1-1
clone size: -
D gene: -
V gene: TRBV29-1
CDR3 DNA: TGCAGCGTTGAACAGGGGAACGCTGAAGCTTTCTTT
CDR3 protein: CSVEQGNAEAFF

J gene: TRBJ2-2
clone size: -
D gene: TRBD1
V gene: TRBV6-2/TRBV6-3
CDR3 DNA: TGTGCCAGCAGTTACGCGAGGGGGCAGAACACCGGGGAGCTGTTTTTT
CDR3 protein: CASSYARGQNTGELFF

J gene: TRBJ1-2
clone size: -
D gene: TRBD1
V gene: TRBV7-2
CDR3 DNA: TGTGCCAGCAGCTACACCCGGACAGGGGGAGGCTACACCTTC
CDR3 protein: CASSYTRTGGGYTF

J gene: TRBJ2-5
clone size: once
D gene: TRBD1
V gene: TRBV7-3
CDR3 DNA: TGTGCCAGCAGCTTAACGGGGGCAGGGGGCCCAGAGACCCAGTACTTC
CDR3 protein: CASSLTGAGGPETQYF

J gene: TRBJ2-7
clone size: -
D gene: TRBD2
V gene: TRBV29-1
CDR3 DNA: TGCAGCGTTCATCTAGCGGGGGGGGCTTCTCGGGAGCAGTACTTC
CDR3 protein: CSVHLAGGASREQYF

J gene: TRBJ1-2
clone size: -
D gene: TRBD1
V gene: TRBV5-1
CDR3 DNA: TGCGCCAGCAGCTTACGCCAGGGACAGCAATATGGCTACACCTTC
CDR3 protein: CASSLRQGQQYGYTF

J gene: TRBJ2-7
clone size: -
D gene: -
V gene: TRBV5-1
CDR3 DNA: TGCGCCAGCAGCTTGGACGGTTCCCGAGGCGATGAGCAGTACTTC
CDR3 protein: CASSLDGSRGDEQYF

J gene: TRBJ1-6
clone size: once
D gene: TRBD1
V gene: TRBV4-2
CDR3 DNA: TGTGCCAGCAGCGTAAAGCTAAACCGGGACAGGAATTCACCCCTCCACTTT
CDR3 protein: CASSVKLNRDRNSPLHF

J gene: TRBJ1-4
clone size: -
D gene: TRBD1
V gene: TRBV10-3
CDR3 DNA: TGTGCCACCTCAGGGGGTATGGAAGAAAAACTGTTTTTT
CDR3 protein: CATSGGMEEKLFF

J gene: TRBJ1-2
clone size: -
D gene: -
V gene: TRBV3-1/TRBV3-2
CDR3 DNA: TGTGCCAGCAGTCCGTCGGGGGGGAAGGGCTACACCTTC
CDR3 protein: CASSPSGGKGYTF

J gene: TRBJ2-5
clone size: -
D gene: TRBD2
V gene: TRBV7-2
CDR3 DNA: TGTGCCAGCAGCTTAGATACAGCGGGGGGGCTTGGGACCCAGTACTTC
CDR3 protein: CASSLDTAGGLGTQYF